These 18 T cell receptor beta chains were all obtained from the same sample, sequenced in a study of blood T cell repertoires in COVID-19. Assay used: immunoSEQ multiplex PCR; TCRdb lists only in-frame clones, some missing. The table lists about 210,000 clones, 83% of them singletons. The sequenced material came from peripheral blood. The origin of the receptors is a woman in her forties with active or convalescent COVID-19.

The chain has TRBV7-6 and TRBJ2-7; weak D call: TRBD2 (6 bases). CDR3 size: 14 residues. CDR1 and CDR2 from the germline V gene are SGHVS and FNYEAQ. Between the trimmed V and J ends, which lost 5 bases and 0 bases, there was a span of 11 bases. As DNA, the CDR3 is TGTGCCAGCAGCGTTAGCGGCAGCTCCTACGAGCAGTACTTC. The encoded protein is CASSVSGSSYEQYF.

The chain has TRBV6-5 and TRBJ1-5; D ambiguous. The ends were cut back, 5 bases at V and 2 bases at J, with 13 bases in the middle. The CDR3 totals 15 residues. Germline CDR1 MNHEY, CDR2 SVGAGI. The CDR3 region has the DNA TGTGCCAGCAGTAAATTTGGCCACGGCAATCAGCCCCAGCATTTT. Its translation is CASSKFGHGNQPQHF.

V usage is TRBV28 and J usage is TRBJ1-2; D is ambiguous. Germline values: CDR1 MDHEN, CDR2 SYDVKM. The CDR3 has 12 amino acids. Trimming pared 3 bases from V and 7 bases from J, leaving 9 bases between. CDR3 sequence (DNA): TGTGCCAGCAGTTTTAACCAGCGTGGCTACACCTTC. Residues: CASSFNQRGYTF.

The chain couples TRBV9 to TRBJ1-4, with D hard to call. Looked up from germline, CDR1 is SGDLS and CDR2 is YYNGEE. V was clipped by 2 bases and J by 4 bases, with 9 bases between them. The CDR3 sequence is 14 residues long. This CDR3 reads CASSVGGGNEKLFF. In DNA, the CDR3 is TGTGCCAGCAGCGTGGGAGGAGGTAATGAAAAACTGTTTTTT.

This clone was detected a few times. The chain couples TRBV5-1 to TRBJ1-1, with D possibly matching TRBD1 (6 bases). V was cut by 3 bases and J by 1 base, with 16 bases left in between. CDR1 is SGHRS and CDR2 is YFSETQ in the germline V gene. CDR3 size: 16 residues. The CDR3 sequence is CASSSQGPTRNTEAFF. The CDR3 DNA follows: TGCGCCAGCAGCTCACAGGGACCAACCAGGAACACTGAAGCTTTCTTT.

The chain carries TRBV29-1 and TRBJ2-7; 8 nucleotides line up with TRBD1. Trimming cost V 3 bases and J 2 bases; bases outside gene matches: 18. The V gene's germline CDR1 is SQVTM and CDR2 ANQGSEA. This CDR3 contains 18 residues. CDR3: CSVDSRPSSDRETYEQYF. DNA for the CDR3: TGCAGCGTTGACTCCAGGCCCTCCTCGGACAGGGAAACCTACGAGCAGTACTTC.

J is TRBJ2-5 and V is TRBV29-1, with 8 bases matching TRBD2. This CDR3 has 13 residues. After removal of 8 bases from V and 2 bases from J, the junction contained 7 bases not matched to a gene. From germline, CDR1 is SQVTM and CDR2 ANQGSEA. For the CDR3, the DNA is TGCAGCTCCGTCAGCGGGGGACAAGAGACCCAGTACTTC. Translated: CSSVSGGQETQYF.

This clone was seen only a few times. The chain has TRBV5-1 and TRBJ1-1, with 8 bases aligning to TRBD1. After removal of 0 bases from V and 3 bases from J, the junction contained 16 bases not matched to a gene. Germline-derived CDR1 and CDR2 are SGHRS and YFSETQ. The CDR3 is made up of 19 amino acids. Here the CDR3 reads CASSLDNRGRYRHDTEAFF. CDR3 coding DNA: TGCGCCAGCAGCTTGGATAACAGGGGGAGGTATAGGCACGACACTGAAGCTTTCTTT.

There are a few counts of this clone. The chain is built from TRBV7-9 and TRBJ2-2; 7 bases match TRBD1. With 4 bases clipped from V and 5 bases from J, the junction kept 7 bases outside the gene matches. The CDR3 is 15 amino acids. Germline CDR1 and CDR2: SEHNR and FQNEAQ (reference sequence). In nucleotides, the CDR3 is TGTGCCAGCAGCTCAGACAGGGTGCGAACCGGGGAGCTGTTTTTT. This sequence encodes CASSSDRVRTGELFF.

This chain uses TRBV6-5 with TRBJ1-5, with a possible D match to TRBD1 (5 bases). This CDR3 region has 16 residues. Trimming pared 2 bases from V and 2 bases from J, leaving 13 bases between. CDR1 and CDR2 from the germline V gene are MNHEY and SVGAGI. CDR3 protein: CASSYSRVAGNQPQHF. CDR3 bases: TGTGCCAGCAGTTACAGCAGGGTTGCTGGCAATCAGCCCCAGCATTTT.

This sequence joins TRBV6-5 and TRBJ1-1, with TRBD1 matching 9 bases. This CDR3 is 16 amino acids long. Germline V lookup: CDR1 MNHEY, CDR2 SVGAGI. V was clipped by 2 bases and J by 0 bases; unmatched bases: 4. The CDR3 reads CASSYPRQGVNTEAFF. CDR3 nucleotides: TGTGCCAGCAGTTACCCCCGACAGGGGGTGAACACTGAAGCTTTCTTT.

The V gene is TRBV29-1, the J gene TRBJ1-2, with 11 positions matching TRBD1. The CDR3 is made up of 15 amino acids. The V gene's germline CDR1 is SQVTM and CDR2 ANQGSEA. J lost 4 bases, V lost 5 bases, and 9 bases had no gene match. The CDR3 here is CSVRGQGEEGYGYTF. CDR3 coding DNA: TGCAGCGTTCGGGGACAGGGGGAAGAAGGCTATGGCTACACCTTC.

V gene TRBV28 combines with J gene TRBJ1-5; D not certain. The V end lost 2 bases, the J end lost 0 bases, and 14 bases lay between the germline ends. Germline V gene lookup returns CDR1 MDHEN and CDR2 SYDVKM. The CDR3 has 17 residues. DNA for the CDR3: TGTGCCAGCAGTTTACTCCAGGTCGTCTATAGCAATCAGCCCCAGCATTTT. Translated: CASSLLQVVYSNQPQHF.

The chain uses TRBV7-9 and TRBJ1-2; D ambiguous. The germline V gene encodes CDR1 SEHNR and CDR2 FQNEAQ (reference sequence). V shed 2 bases and J shed 4 bases, with 8 bases lying between them. The CDR3 extends over 13 amino acids. CDR3: CASSLPQFYGYTF. Here the CDR3 DNA reads TGTGCCAGCAGCTTACCACAGTTCTATGGCTACACCTTC.

J is TRBJ2-2 and V is TRBV9, with a tentative D call TRBD2 (5 bases). The CDR3 runs 15 residues. V lost 4 bases and J lost 3, with 13 bases in between. Per germline, CDR1 SGDLS and CDR2 YYNGEE. CDR3 in DNA: TGTGCCAGCAGCCCATGGAGGTTCGACACCGGGGAGCTGTTTTTT. Protein: CASSPWRFDTGELFF.

This clone has only one observation. The chain couples TRBV30 to TRBJ1-5; D possibly corresponds to TRBD1 (5 bases). The V gene's germline CDR1 is GTSNPN and CDR2 SVGIG (reference sequence). This CDR3 has 12 amino acids. V lost 3 bases and J 4 bases, leaving 7 bases between the germline ends. CDR3 DNA: TGTGCCTGGAGGACAGTTAATCAGCCCCAGCATTTT. Translation: CAWRTVNQPQHF.

The CDR3 DNA is TGTGCCAGCAGCAAATATCTACCGCTGGAGGACAGAAAGACCGAGAACACTGAAGCTTTCTTT. Its protein is CASSKYLPLEDRKTENTEAFF. The J gene is TRBJ1-1, the V gene TRBV21-1; the table's D call, TRBD1, was not checked against the DNA. TRBV21-1 is shown as a pseudogene. The CDR3 sequence is 21 residues long.

This clone was observed once. The chain's CDR3 is CASSRGLAGVYEQYF. The CDR3 DNA reads as TGTGCCAGCAGTCGAGGACTAGCGGGTGTCTACGAGCAGTACTTC. The chain links TRBV6-5 to TRBJ2-7, with TRBD2 matching 11 bases. Trimming at V came to 5 bases and at J to 3 bases, leaving 6 bases not matched to a gene. The CDR3 consists of 15 residues. Per germline, CDR1 MNHEY and CDR2 SVGAGI.